What follows is one T cell receptor beta chain and its context. The data were taken from a study of cytomegalovirus exposure and HLA in healthy donors. There are 16 residues in the CDR3. V shed 4 bases, J shed 7 bases, and the junction held 11 bases outside the gene matches. The germline CDR1 and CDR2 sequences are SGHTA and FQGNSA. Primers included in the PCR were 60 Vbeta and 13 Jbeta primers. Data came from immunoSEQ multiplex PCR; TCRdb stores just in-frame clones and leaves some out. Here the sample spans 150,000 to 200,000 clones, 75% to 80% being singletons. This chain joins TRBV7-2 and TRBJ1-5; 9 bases fit TRBD1. This TCR derives from a man in his forties or fifties in good health and CMV-seropositive. Sequenced input: PBMCs. CDR3 in amino acids: CASSSAPLTGGQPQHF. For the CDR3, the DNA is TGTGCCAGCAGCTCCGCCCCATTAACAGGGGGCCAGCCCCAGCATTTT.